One TCR beta chain is described in this entry. The antigen is unknown. These data originate in a study of cytomegalovirus exposure and HLA in healthy donors. The study, taken as a whole, reports: In the roughly 120 validation repertoires, just under 95% of cluster scores exceeded 0, per a later analysis. In vitro checks showed that a few CMV-associated chains really do target CMV antigens.

Only in-frame clones appear in the TCRdb table, and some are missing; sequencing was by immunoSEQ multiplex PCR. This table has some 76,000 clones, 94% appearing once. The CDR3 consists of 17 residues. Between the trimmed V and J ends, which lost 5 bases and 0 bases, there was a span of 19 bases. The germline CDR1 and CDR2 sequences are SEHNR and FQNEAQ (reference sequence). Sequenced input: PBMCs. The rearrangement links TRBV7-9 to TRBJ1-1, with a tentative D call TRBD1 (5 bases). The source is a woman aged 18-29 years in good health and CMV-seronegative. CDR3 protein: CASSPPDNRLMNTEAFF. The CDR3 nucleotides read TGTGCCAGCAGCCCCCCGGACAACCGCTTAATGAACACTGAAGCTTTCTTT.